The clone carrying this T cell receptor beta chain was recorded many times. Antigen specificity is unknown. Each individual donor underwent a draw of approximately 10 milliliters of peripheral blood. Primers used in a second PCR of roughly 7 to 11 cycles were a sample-barcoded 5' primer and a J-beta primer mix. One entry per CDR3 protein, called by TCRdb with MiXCR from the 5' RACE reads. The table includes some 850,000 distinct CDR3 sequences, 25% to 30% detected once. This entry is derived from a study of blood T cells in healthy people across ages. The study's findings and limits: CMV status of donors was unknown, possibly confounding expanded clonotype changes. Age brought a roughly linear fall in TCR beta diversity measured per million T cells.

V was cut by 5 bases and J by 6 bases, with 5 bases left in between. CDR1 MGHRA and CDR2 YSYEKL come from the germline V gene. This CDR3 has 12 residues. The sample was also linked to a second study, of T cells of mothers and their children.

Sequencing used blood. This TCR was sampled from a boy aged 5-17 years in good health. V gene TRBV4-1 combines with J gene TRBJ1-6; D not resolved. In DNA form, the CDR3 reads TGCGCCAGCAGCTTGGGTAATTCACCCCTCCACTTT. Translating gives CASSLGNSPLHF.